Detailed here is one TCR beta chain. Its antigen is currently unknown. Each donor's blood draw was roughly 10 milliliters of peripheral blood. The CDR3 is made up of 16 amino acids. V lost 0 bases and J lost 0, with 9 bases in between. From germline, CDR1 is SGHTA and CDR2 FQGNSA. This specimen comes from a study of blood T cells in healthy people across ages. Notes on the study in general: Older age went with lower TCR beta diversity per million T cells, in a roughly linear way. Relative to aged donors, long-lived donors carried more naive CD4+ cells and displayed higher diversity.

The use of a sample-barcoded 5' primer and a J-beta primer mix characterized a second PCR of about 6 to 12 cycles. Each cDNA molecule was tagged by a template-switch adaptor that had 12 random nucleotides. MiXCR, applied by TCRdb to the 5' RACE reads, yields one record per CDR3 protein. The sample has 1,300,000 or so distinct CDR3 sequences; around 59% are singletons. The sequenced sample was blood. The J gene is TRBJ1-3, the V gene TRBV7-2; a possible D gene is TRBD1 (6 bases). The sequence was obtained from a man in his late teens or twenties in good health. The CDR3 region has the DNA TGTGCCAGCAGCTTAGCGGACAGCCCCTCTGGAAACACCATATATTTT. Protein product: CASSLADSPSGNTIYF.